The 22 T cell receptor beta chains given below trace back to one sample, sequenced in a study of tumor-infiltrating lymphocytes in primary liver carcinoma. Without any cell sorting, roughly 20-33 mg of bulk tissue yielded co-extracted RNA and DNA. A constant-region primer served to make TCR beta cDNA from roughly 460 ng total RNA. Sequencing libraries for TCR beta derived from three nested multiplex PCR rounds that used slightly modified ARM-PCR. TRBV1-TRBV30 forward primers paired with a C-beta reverse primer were used in the first two PCR rounds, which ran approximately 10 cycles each. TCRdb passed the multiplex PCR reads through MiXCR, listing each CDR3 protein once. The sample lists about 99,000 distinct CDR3 sequences, roughly 69% occurring once. The sample taken for sequencing was liver tumor tissue from sampling region 5. Documented subset: tumor region T5, tumor centre. These receptors all come from a woman aged 55-70 years with primary liver carcinoma and hepatitis B virus infection.

Points on this clonotype: A read error is likely, as this CDR3 ends without the conserved phenylalanine or tryptophan. The rearrangement joins TRBV5-1 to TRBJ1-1; D is unclear. Germline V CDR1 and CDR2: SGHRS, YFSETQ. The CDR3 spans 14 residues. CDR3 sequence reads: CASSLGTANIEAFL. The CDR3 DNA reads as TGCGCCAGCAGCTTGGGCACAGCTAACATTGAAGCTTTCCTT.

A word on this clonotype: One end of the junction is discordant with germline, which a read error may explain. V gene TRBV11-2 combines with J gene TRBJ2-1; 11 positions agree with TRBD2. The CDR3 has 16 residues. Germline V lookup: CDR1 SGHAT, CDR2 FQNNGV. The CDR3 loop is CASSPRLAGTQNEQFF. CDR3 in DNA: TGTGCCAGCAGCCCCCGACTAGCGGGAACCCAGAATGAACAGTTCTTC.

About this clonotype itself: Since the CDR3 does not end with the conserved phenylalanine or tryptophan, this likely comes from a read error. The chain combines TRBV12-3 or TRBV12-4 with TRBJ1-1, with D hard to call. Trimming took off 5 bases at V and 5 bases at J, with 9 bases between the two ends. The CDR3 runs to 12 residues. DNA for the CDR3: TGTGCCAGCAGTATAGGAAAGACTGAAGCTTTCGTT. This encodes CASSIGKTEAFV.

This clonotype was recorded at least ten times. The chain links TRBV29-1 to TRBJ2-5; D is perhaps TRBD1 or TRBD2 (5 bases each). Germline V CDR1 and CDR2: SQVTM, ANQGSEA. This CDR3 contains 15 residues. Trimming took 6 bases from V and 5 from J, leaving 22 bases between them. The CDR3 sequence is CSVHRGGGIGETQYF. The CDR3, as DNA: TGCAGCGTCCACCGTGGGGGTGGGATCGGGGAGACCCAGTACTTC.

For this clonotype: A much more abundant neighbour one base away suggests this may be a read error. The chain recombines TRBV2 with TRBJ1-5; D is uncertain. The germline V and J ends were trimmed by 7 bases and 15 bases, with 16 bases remaining between them. Germline CDR1 is SNHLY and CDR2 is FYNNEI. CDR3 size: 11 residues. The chain's CDR3 is CASNQEGNRHF. Here the CDR3 DNA reads TGTGCCAGCAATCAGGAGGGTAATCGGCATTTT.

This clonotype came up many times. The gene calls are TRBV6-5 and TRBJ1-2; D may be TRBD1 (5 bases). The CDR3 is made up of 18 amino acids. V was clipped by 2 bases and J by 0 bases, with 19 bases between them. Germline lookup yields CDR1 MNHEY and CDR2 SVGAGI. CDR3 in amino acids: CASSYRPVGLAANYGYTF. The CDR3 DNA reads as TGTGCCAGCAGTTACCGACCGGTGGGGCTCGCAGCTAACTATGGCTACACCTTC.

The CDR3 here is CASTRQGGSNTGELFF. CDR3 coding DNA: TGTGCCAGTACCCGGCAGGGGGGCTCGAACACCGGGGAGCTGTTTTTT. The chain employs TRBV19 and TRBJ2-2, with D perhaps TRBD1 (7 bases). The ends were cut back, 7 bases at V and 0 bases at J, with 15 bases in the middle. The CDR3 runs to 16 residues. Looked up from germline, CDR1 is LNHDA and CDR2 is SQIVND (reference sequence).

On this clonotype itself: A much more abundant neighbour one base away suggests this may be a read error. The chain joins TRBV28 to TRBJ2-5, with 7 bases fitting TRBD2. Germline CDR1 MDHEN, CDR2 SYDVKM. This CDR3 has 13 amino acids. The CDR3 DNA reads as TGTGCCAGCACCAAAGCAGGGAGGGAGACCAAGTACTTC. It yields the protein CASTKAGRETKYF.

As to this clonotype: The conserved phenylalanine or tryptophan is not found at the CDR3 terminus, so this likely reflects a read error. The chain combines TRBV28 with TRBJ2-3; perhaps TRBD1 as D (6 bases). From germline, CDR1 is MDHEN and CDR2 SYDVKM. The CDR3 runs 15 residues. V lost 5 bases and J 4 bases, leaving 16 bases between the germline ends. CDR3 sequence: CASSPSQGFADTQYS. CDR3 nucleotide sequence: TGTGCCAGCAGTCCATCCCAGGGGTTCGCAGATACGCAGTATTCT.

A remark on this clonotype: One end of the junction does not line up with germline, which may come from a read error. The rearrangement links TRBV6-2 or TRBV6-3 to TRBJ2-7; 8 bases agree with TRBD2. Per the germline V gene, CDR1 is MNHEY and CDR2 is SVGEGT. The CDR3 has 15 residues. The CDR3 DNA reads as TGTGCCAGCACCCTAATAGCGGGAAGCTTCTACGAGCAATACTTC. It translates to CASTLIAGSFYEQYF.

Comments on this clonotype: Germline is not matched at one junction end, which may reflect a read error. V is TRBV11-2 and J is TRBJ1-6; TRBD1 is a possible D gene (5 bases). The germline gives CDR1 SGHAT, CDR2 FQNNGV. The CDR3 is made up of 15 amino acids. The CDR3 DNA follows: TGTGCCACCAGCTTAGAAGTGACAGCTATCTCACCCGTCCACTTT. It specifies CATSLEVTAISPVHF.

This clonotype was recorded many times. The gene calls are TRBV12-3 or TRBV12-4 and TRBJ1-5; 8 bases line up with TRBD1. CDR3 size: 18 residues. The V segment lost 5 bases and the J segment 1 base; nucleotides outside the gene matches: 13. This CDR3 is CASSTGGPSGVSNQPQHF. DNA of the CDR3: TGTGCCAGCAGTACAGGGGGTCCGTCGGGTGTGAGCAATCAGCCCCAGCATTTT.

About this clonotype itself: The junction shows a germline mismatch at one end, possibly a read error. The CDR3 protein is CVSSRTGGSTEAFF. The DNA of the CDR3 is TGTGTCAGCAGTCGTACAGGGGGATCCACTGAAGCTTTCTTT. The chain employs TRBV13 and TRBJ1-1; 8 nucleotides match TRBD1. CDR1 and CDR2 (germline): PRHDT, FYEKMQ (reference sequence). The CDR3 length is 14 residues.

Of note for this clonotype: This is likely a read error, given that the CDR3 carries no conserved phenylalanine or tryptophan at its end. The chain links TRBV11-2 to TRBJ1-1; D is ambiguous. This CDR3 contains 12 residues. Trimming stripped 3 bases from V and 6 bases from J, with 8 bases between. CDR1 is SGHAT, CDR2 FQNNGV, per germline. The CDR3: CASSFREAEAFL. CDR3 nucleotide sequence: TGTGCCAGCAGCTTCCGAGAAGCTGAAGCTTTCCTT.

The table lists this clonotype with a few counts. The junction shows a germline mismatch at one end, possibly a read error. V gene TRBV29-1 combines with J gene TRBJ2-7; 7 bases are shared with TRBD2. The CDR3 consists of 13 residues. Germline-derived CDR1 and CDR2 are SQVTM and ANQGSEA. CDR3 DNA: TGCAGAGCCGAGGAGGGAGGGACCTACGGGCAGTACTTC. This gives the protein CRAEEGGTYGQYF.

The gene calls are TRBV25-1 and TRBJ1-1; no firm D call. The CDR3 has 12 amino acids. V lost 0 bases, J lost 7 bases, and 6 bases lay in between. Germline V gene data show CDR1 as MGHDK and CDR2 as SYGVNS. The CDR3 DNA sequence: TGTGCCAGCAGTGAATATGGAGTTGAAGCTTTCTTT. It is translated as CASSEYGVEAFF.

A remark on this clonotype: One end of the junction fails to match germline, which may point to a read error. The V call is TRBV29-1, the J call TRBJ2-2, with D possibly TRBD2 on 5 matching bases. Germline CDR1 reads SQVTM; CDR2 reads ANQGSEA. The CDR3 runs to 14 residues. CDR3 region: CSVVTNMNTGELFF. DNA of the CDR3: TGCAGCGTGGTGACTAACATGAACACTGGGGAGCTGTTTTTT.

This clonotype was picked up one time. An end of the junction differs from the germline gene, which may be a read error. V is TRBV4-1 and J is TRBJ2-7; D may be TRBD1 or TRBD2 (6 bases each). The germline V gene encodes CDR1 MGHRA and CDR2 YSYEKL. This CDR3 has 15 amino acids. The CDR3 spells CVSSHPGGGGKEQYF. CDR3 bases: TGCGTCAGCAGCCACCCTGGTGGAGGGGGGAAAGAGCAGTACTTC.

Concerning this clonotype itself: Compared with germline, one end of the junction differs, possibly owing to a read error. This rearrangement joins TRBV11-2 to TRBJ1-2; no reliable D call. The CDR3 is 13 amino acids. CDR1 SGHAT and CDR2 FQNNGV come from the germline V gene. The CDR3 protein is CVSSLEINYDYTF. The CDR3 region has the DNA TGTGTCAGCAGCTTAGAGATAAACTATGACTACACCTTC.

Details on this clonotype: The conserved phenylalanine or tryptophan is not found at the CDR3 terminus, so this likely reflects a read error. The chain links TRBV30 to TRBJ2-3; TRBD2 matches at 9 bases. CDR1 is GTSNPN, CDR2 SVGIG, per germline (reference sequence). The CDR3 is 15 amino acids. The CDR3 spells CVWSVGSGRSDTQYL. As DNA, the CDR3 is TGTGTCTGGAGTGTGGGTAGCGGGAGATCAGATACGCAGTATTTA.

The genes are TRBV28 and TRBJ2-1; tentatively, D is TRBD1 (5 bases). Germline V gives CDR1 MDHEN, CDR2 SYDVKM. V lost 8 bases and J 7 bases, leaving 21 bases between the germline ends. CDR3 size: 15 residues. The chain's CDR3 is CASGADSSTRNEQFF. The CDR3, as DNA: TGTGCCAGCGGGGCCGACTCAAGCACCCGTAATGAGCAGTTCTTC.

Points on this clonotype: One base away lies a much larger clone, so this may be a sequencing read error. The gene calls are TRBV28 and TRBJ2-1, with 9 bases matching TRBD2. Germline lookup yields CDR1 MDHEN and CDR2 SYDVKM. The CDR3 is 15 residues long. Trimming at V came to 6 bases and at J to 6 bases, leaving 9 bases not matched to a gene. Written as DNA, the CDR3 is TGTGCCAGCAGGACTTGCGGGAGGGTGCTCAATGAGCAGTTCTTC. It codes for CASRTCGRVLNEQFF.